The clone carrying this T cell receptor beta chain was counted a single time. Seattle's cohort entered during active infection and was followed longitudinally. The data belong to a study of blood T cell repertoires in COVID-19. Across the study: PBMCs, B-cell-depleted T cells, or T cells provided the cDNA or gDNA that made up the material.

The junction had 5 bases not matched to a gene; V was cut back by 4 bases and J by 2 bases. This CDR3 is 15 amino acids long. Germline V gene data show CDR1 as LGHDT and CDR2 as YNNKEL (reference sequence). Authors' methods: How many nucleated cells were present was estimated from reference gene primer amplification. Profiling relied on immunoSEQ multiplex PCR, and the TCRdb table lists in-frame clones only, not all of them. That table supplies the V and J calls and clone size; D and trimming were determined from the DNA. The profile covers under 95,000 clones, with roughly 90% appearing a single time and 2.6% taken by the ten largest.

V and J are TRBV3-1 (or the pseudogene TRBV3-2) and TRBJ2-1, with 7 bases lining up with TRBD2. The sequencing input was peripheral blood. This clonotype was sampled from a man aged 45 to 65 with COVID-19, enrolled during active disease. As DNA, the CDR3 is TGTGCCAGCAGCCCTCGGGAGGAACCCTACAATGAGCAGTTCTTC. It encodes CASSPREEPYNEQFF.